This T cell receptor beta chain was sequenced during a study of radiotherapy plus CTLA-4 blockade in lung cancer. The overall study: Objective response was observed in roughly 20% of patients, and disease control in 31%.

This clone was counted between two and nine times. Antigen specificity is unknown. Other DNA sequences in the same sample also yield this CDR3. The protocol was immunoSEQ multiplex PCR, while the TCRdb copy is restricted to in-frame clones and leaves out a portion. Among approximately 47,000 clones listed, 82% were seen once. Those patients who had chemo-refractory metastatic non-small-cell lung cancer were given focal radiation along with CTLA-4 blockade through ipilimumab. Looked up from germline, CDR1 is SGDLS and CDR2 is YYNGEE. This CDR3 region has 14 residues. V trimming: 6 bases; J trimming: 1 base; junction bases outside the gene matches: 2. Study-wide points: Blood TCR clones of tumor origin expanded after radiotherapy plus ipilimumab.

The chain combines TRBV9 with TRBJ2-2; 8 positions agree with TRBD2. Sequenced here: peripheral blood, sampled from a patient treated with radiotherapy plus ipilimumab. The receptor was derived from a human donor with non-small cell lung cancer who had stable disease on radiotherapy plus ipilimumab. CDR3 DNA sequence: TGTGCCAGCAAGCGGGAGCTGAACACCGGGGAGCTGTTTTTT. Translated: CASKRELNTGELFF. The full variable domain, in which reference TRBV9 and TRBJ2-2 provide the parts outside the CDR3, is DSGVTQTPKHLITATGQRVTLRCSPRSGDLSVYWYQQSLDQGLQFLIQYYNGEERAKGNILERFSAQQFPDLHSELNLSSLELGDSALYFCASKRELNTGELFFGEGSRLTVL.